This is a list of T cell receptor beta chains from one sample in a study of metastatic and nonmetastatic thyroid tumors. TCRdb re-analyzed the PCR reads using MiXCR. The profile covers about 35,000 clones, with approximately 19% appearing a single time and approximately 16% taken by the ten largest. The material sequenced was blood. Receptors were obtained from a female donor with papillary thyroid cancer or a benign thyroid nodule (not recorded which). Some clones in this sample may be carry-over from other donors' samples. Both conserved end residues are part of each CDR3. The D gene is left open where the match is weak. Only some rows state a clone size, as once, few, many or a class for expanded clones.

v_call: TRBV13
clone_size: -
d_call: -
j_call: TRBJ2-2
cdr3_nt: TGTGCCAGCAGCTTATGGTCCGAAACCGGGGAGCTGTTTTTT
cdr3_aa: CASSLWSETGELFF

v_call: TRBV9
clone_size: -
d_call: -
j_call: TRBJ2-5
cdr3_nt: TGTGCCAGCAGCGTAGGGGCTGGGGGGGAGACCCAGTACTTC
cdr3_aa: CASSVGAGGETQYF

v_call: TRBV30
clone_size: -
d_call: -
j_call: TRBJ2-7
cdr3_nt: TGTGCCTGGGTAACTAGAGGGAGAAAAGAGCAGTACTTC
cdr3_aa: CAWVTRGRKEQYF

v_call: TRBV4-3
clone_size: few
d_call: -
j_call: TRBJ2-2
cdr3_nt: TGCGCCAGCAGCCAAGATCGGATAGGGGAGCTGTTTTTT
cdr3_aa: CASSQDRIGELFF

v_call: TRBV5-4
clone_size: -
d_call: TRBD2
j_call: TRBJ2-1
cdr3_nt: TGTGCCAGCAGCTTGGGACTAGCGCGGTACAATGAGCAGTTCTTC
cdr3_aa: CASSLGLARYNEQFF

v_call: TRBV19
clone_size: many
d_call: -
j_call: TRBJ1-5
cdr3_nt: TGTGCCAGTAGCCTTGTAGGGGCGAATCAGCCCCAGCATTTT
cdr3_aa: CASSLVGANQPQHF

v_call: TRBV7-2
clone_size: once
d_call: -
j_call: TRBJ2-6
cdr3_nt: TGTGCCAGCAGTGAGGACAGCTCTGGGGCCAACGTCCTGACTTTC
cdr3_aa: CASSEDSSGANVLTF

v_call: TRBV3-1
clone_size: many
d_call: -
j_call: TRBJ1-4
cdr3_nt: TGTGCCAGCAGCCAAGATAGATCGGGACTGTTTTTT
cdr3_aa: CASSQDRSGLFF

v_call: TRBV5-5
clone_size: many
d_call: -
j_call: TRBJ1-5
cdr3_nt: TGTGCCAGCAGCCCGGGACTCTGGGGCAATCAGCCCCAGCATTTT
cdr3_aa: CASSPGLWGNQPQHF

v_call: TRBV28
clone_size: few
d_call: -
j_call: TRBJ1-5
cdr3_nt: TGTGCCAACATCCTTGGACAGTATAGCAATCAGCCCCAGCATTTT
cdr3_aa: CANILGQYSNQPQHF

v_call: TRBV12-3/TRBV12-4
clone_size: -
d_call: -
j_call: TRBJ2-3
cdr3_nt: TGTGCCAGCAGCTCAGACAGAACAGATACGCAGTATTTT
cdr3_aa: CASSSDRTDTQYF

v_call: TRBV7-8
clone_size: once
d_call: -
j_call: TRBJ1-1
cdr3_nt: TGTGCCAGCATCTTAATGGGGCGCGGTGGGGGAGCTTTCTTT
cdr3_aa: CASILMGRGGGAFF

v_call: TRBV28
clone_size: -
d_call: -
j_call: TRBJ2-7
cdr3_nt: TGTGCCAGCAGTTTAAGATACGAGCAGTACTTC
cdr3_aa: CASSLRYEQYF

v_call: TRBV7-2
clone_size: many
d_call: -
j_call: TRBJ2-1
cdr3_nt: TGTGCCAGCAGCTCCGGCCCCAAAATGTACAATGAGCAGTTCTTC
cdr3_aa: CASSSGPKMYNEQFF

v_call: TRBV6-4
clone_size: many
d_call: TRBD2
j_call: TRBJ2-3
cdr3_nt: TGTGCCAGCAGTGAGGTGGGACTAGCGAGGCCAGATACGCAGTATTTT
cdr3_aa: CASSEVGLARPDTQYF

v_call: TRBV5-1
clone_size: many
d_call: -
j_call: TRBJ2-2
cdr3_nt: TGCGCCAGCAGCTTAGTTGGGCGGACCGGGGAGCTGTTTTTT
cdr3_aa: CASSLVGRTGELFF

v_call: TRBV11-2
clone_size: once
d_call: TRBD1
j_call: TRBJ2-7
cdr3_nt: TGTGCCAGCAGCTCACCCCTACCGGGACAGGAAGACTATCAGTACTTC
cdr3_aa: CASSSPLPGQEDYQYF

v_call: TRBV5-5
clone_size: many
d_call: TRBD1
j_call: TRBJ1-6
cdr3_nt: TGTGCCAGCAGCTTGGGTTTGGGCAATCTCAGGGGGATTTCACCCCTCCACTTT
cdr3_aa: CASSLGLGNLRGISPLHF

v_call: TRBV28
clone_size: few
d_call: -
j_call: TRBJ2-6
cdr3_nt: TGTGCCAGCAGTTTAAGTGCTGGGGCCAACGTCCTGACTTTC
cdr3_aa: CASSLSAGANVLTF

v_call: TRBV27
clone_size: -
d_call: TRBD1
j_call: TRBJ2-5
cdr3_nt: TGTGCCAGCAGTCCCCGGGACAGTATTTGGACCCAGTACTTC
cdr3_aa: CASSPRDSIWTQYF

v_call: TRBV11-2
clone_size: -
d_call: TRBD1
j_call: TRBJ2-2
cdr3_nt: TGTGCCAGCAGCTTAGTGGGGACAGGGACGATGAGCACCGGGGAGCTGTTTTTT
cdr3_aa: CASSLVGTGTMSTGELFF

v_call: TRBV28
clone_size: medium-sized
d_call: -
j_call: TRBJ2-7
cdr3_nt: TGTGCCAGCGAGCTCCGGGACAACCCCTACGAGCAGTACTTC
cdr3_aa: CASELRDNPYEQYF

v_call: TRBV18
clone_size: many
d_call: -
j_call: TRBJ2-1
cdr3_nt: TGTGCCAGCTCACCCGGGACTCCACCCTACAATGAGCAGTTCTTC
cdr3_aa: CASSPGTPPYNEQFF

v_call: TRBV28
clone_size: many
d_call: TRBD1
j_call: TRBJ1-4
cdr3_nt: TGTGCCAGCAGTCGGACAGGGAAAGAAAAACTGTTTTTT
cdr3_aa: CASSRTGKEKLFF

v_call: TRBV14
clone_size: many
d_call: TRBD2
j_call: TRBJ2-7
cdr3_nt: TGTGCCAGCAGCCAAGATAGGGGTCCCGGGACTAGCGGGATAGAGCAGTACTTC
cdr3_aa: CASSQDRGPGTSGIEQYF

v_call: TRBV10-1
clone_size: many
d_call: -
j_call: TRBJ2-3
cdr3_nt: TGCGCCAGTCTACTAGCTAATACGCAGTATTTT
cdr3_aa: CASLLANTQYF

v_call: TRBV15
clone_size: -
d_call: -
j_call: TRBJ1-5
cdr3_nt: TGTGCCACCAGCAGAGCCTACCTTCCGGGGGTTGATCAGCCCCAGCATTTT
cdr3_aa: CATSRAYLPGVDQPQHF

v_call: TRBV5-5
clone_size: once
d_call: -
j_call: TRBJ2-7
cdr3_nt: TGTTCCAGCAGCTTGGGCGGGGGCGAAATCTACGAGCAGTACTTC
cdr3_aa: CSSSLGGGEIYEQYF

v_call: TRBV14
clone_size: -
d_call: TRBD2
j_call: TRBJ2-2
cdr3_nt: TGTGCCAGCAGCCAAGGGACTAGCGGGAGCAGCACCGGGGAGCTGTTTTTT
cdr3_aa: CASSQGTSGSSTGELFF

v_call: TRBV6-6
clone_size: many
d_call: TRBD2
j_call: TRBJ2-7
cdr3_nt: TGTGCCAGCAGTCATTATAATTACTTCGGGGTTGGGGGGGGGTACGAGCAGTACTTC
cdr3_aa: CASSHYNYFGVGGGYEQYF

v_call: TRBV18
clone_size: many
d_call: TRBD2
j_call: TRBJ2-2
cdr3_nt: TGTGCCAGCTCACCCTGGACTAGCGGGAGGTTTTCGGAGCTGTTTTTT
cdr3_aa: CASSPWTSGRFSELFF

v_call: TRBV18
clone_size: many
d_call: -
j_call: TRBJ1-1
cdr3_nt: TGTGCCAGCTCACCATCCAGGACATCTCTCATGAACACTGAAGCTTTCTTT
cdr3_aa: CASSPSRTSLMNTEAFF

v_call: TRBV25-1
clone_size: many
d_call: -
j_call: TRBJ2-7
cdr3_nt: TGTGCCAGCAGTCGCCACGAGCAGTACTTC
cdr3_aa: CASSRHEQYF

v_call: TRBV18
clone_size: many
d_call: TRBD1
j_call: TRBJ2-5
cdr3_nt: TGTGCCAGCTCCCTTTCCGGGACAGTAGAGACCCAGTACTTC
cdr3_aa: CASSLSGTVETQYF

v_call: TRBV28
clone_size: many
d_call: TRBD2
j_call: TRBJ2-1
cdr3_nt: TGTGCCAGCAGACCATTATGGGGGGGCGGGAGGTCCTCCTACAATGAGCAGTTCTTC
cdr3_aa: CASRPLWGGGRSSYNEQFF

v_call: TRBV30
clone_size: many
d_call: TRBD2
j_call: TRBJ2-5
cdr3_nt: TGTGCCTGTGAGGCTAGCGGGCAAGAGACCCAGTACTTC
cdr3_aa: CACEASGQETQYF

v_call: TRBV11-2
clone_size: -
d_call: TRBD2
j_call: TRBJ2-2
cdr3_nt: TGTGCCAGCAGACGGACTAGCGGGGGGATTACGAACACCGGGGAGCTGTTTTTT
cdr3_aa: CASRRTSGGITNTGELFF

v_call: TRBV6-1
clone_size: medium-sized
d_call: -
j_call: TRBJ2-7
cdr3_nt: TGTGCCAGCGGGGCGTGGGGTCAGGGGAGAGACGAGCAGTACTTC
cdr3_aa: CASGAWGQGRDEQYF

v_call: TRBV11-3
clone_size: -
d_call: -
j_call: TRBJ2-5
cdr3_nt: TGTGCCAGCAGCGGCCTGGGGCCGTCGTGTGAGACCCAGTACTTC
cdr3_aa: CASSGLGPSCETQYF

v_call: TRBV20-1
clone_size: many
d_call: TRBD2
j_call: TRBJ2-5
cdr3_nt: TGCAGTGCTGCCCCGGGACTAGCGGGAGAAACTCAAGAGACCCAGTACTTC
cdr3_aa: CSAAPGLAGETQETQYF

v_call: TRBV24-1
clone_size: -
d_call: -
j_call: TRBJ2-1
cdr3_nt: TGTGCCACCAGTGATTTGGGGGGCGACTCCCGGGTTATTACCAATGAGCAGTTCTTC
cdr3_aa: CATSDLGGDSRVITNEQFF

v_call: TRBV6-1
clone_size: -
d_call: -
j_call: TRBJ2-6
cdr3_nt: TGTGCCAGCAGTGAAGGGGGCTCTGGGGCCAACGTCCTGACTTTC
cdr3_aa: CASSEGGSGANVLTF

v_call: TRBV20-1
clone_size: many
d_call: -
j_call: TRBJ2-5
cdr3_nt: TGCAGTGCTAGAGCAAAGGACATCGGGACGAGGGAGACCCAGTACTTC
cdr3_aa: CSARAKDIGTRETQYF

v_call: TRBV14
clone_size: many
d_call: -
j_call: TRBJ1-1
cdr3_nt: TGTGCCAGCAGCCTTTACATGAACACTGAAGCTTTCTTT
cdr3_aa: CASSLYMNTEAFF

v_call: TRBV25-1
clone_size: many
d_call: TRBD1
j_call: TRBJ2-3
cdr3_nt: TGTGCCAGCAGTGAAAACGGTGACAGGGGGAGTAGGTTAACAGATACGCAGTATTTT
cdr3_aa: CASSENGDRGSRLTDTQYF

v_call: TRBV25-1
clone_size: many
d_call: -
j_call: TRBJ2-6
cdr3_nt: TGTGCCAGCAGGCCCCCGTTTGGGTCCCCTGGGGCCAACGTCCTGACTTTC
cdr3_aa: CASRPPFGSPGANVLTF

v_call: TRBV19
clone_size: -
d_call: -
j_call: TRBJ2-7
cdr3_nt: TGTGCCACCTCCGGGCCTACCATAGCCGAGCAGTACTTC
cdr3_aa: CATSGPTIAEQYF

v_call: TRBV4-2
clone_size: many
d_call: TRBD2
j_call: TRBJ2-2
cdr3_nt: TGTGCCAGCAGCCAATATAGCGGGAGTCGCGGGGAGCTGTTTTTT
cdr3_aa: CASSQYSGSRGELFF

v_call: TRBV6-1
clone_size: few
d_call: TRBD2
j_call: TRBJ2-3
cdr3_nt: TGTGCCAGCAGTGAAACTAGCGGGAGTGTAGATACGCAGTATTTT
cdr3_aa: CASSETSGSVDTQYF

v_call: TRBV2
clone_size: many
d_call: -
j_call: TRBJ2-7
cdr3_nt: TGTGCCAGCTCGGTCAGGGCGGAGCAGTACTTC
cdr3_aa: CASSVRAEQYF

v_call: TRBV20-1
clone_size: -
d_call: -
j_call: TRBJ2-3
cdr3_nt: TGCGGTGCCCTAGCTGGAGCCGACACAGATACGCAGTATTTT
cdr3_aa: CGALAGADTDTQYF

v_call: TRBV28
clone_size: many
d_call: TRBD1
j_call: TRBJ1-1
cdr3_nt: TGTGCCAGCAGGGGGACAGGGTGGACTGAAGCTTTCTTT
cdr3_aa: CASRGTGWTEAFF

v_call: TRBV7-2
clone_size: many
d_call: -
j_call: TRBJ2-2
cdr3_nt: TGTGCCAGCAGCTCGGACCCTAACACCGGGGAGCTGTTTTTT
cdr3_aa: CASSSDPNTGELFF

v_call: TRBV29-1
clone_size: many
d_call: TRBD1
j_call: TRBJ2-5
cdr3_nt: TGCAGCGTTGAGCTTCAGGGGGCGGTTGAGACCCAGTACTTC
cdr3_aa: CSVELQGAVETQYF

v_call: TRBV19
clone_size: few
d_call: -
j_call: TRBJ1-1
cdr3_nt: TGTGCCAGTAGAAGGGGCACTGAAGCTTTCTTT
cdr3_aa: CASRRGTEAFF